What follows is one T cell receptor (beta chain) and its context. Original handling: Amplification from reference gene primers served as the basis for estimated nucleated cell counts. Sequencing was performed with immunoSEQ multiplex PCR; in TCRdb, only in-frame clones are kept and a portion is missing. For V, J and clone size, that table is used; D and trimming come from the DNA. Of roughly 15,000 clones detected, approximately 86% appear once; the ten largest clones hold 15% to 20%. These data are taken from a study of blood T cell repertoires in COVID-19. The overall study: Material from acute and convalescent COVID-19 was sourced from the United States, Italy and Spain.

J gave up 1 base and V 4 bases, and 5 bases lay outside the gene matches. This CDR3 contains 15 residues. Germline lookup yields CDR1 LGHNA and CDR2 YSLEER. This clonotype was obtained from a middle-aged man with active COVID-19. V and J are TRBV4-3 and TRBJ2-3; 7 nucleotides agree with TRBD2. The material sequenced was peripheral blood. The CDR3: CASSRLLARTDTQYF. CDR3 coding DNA: TGCGCCAGCAGCCGCCTACTAGCGCGCACAGATACGCAGTATTTT.